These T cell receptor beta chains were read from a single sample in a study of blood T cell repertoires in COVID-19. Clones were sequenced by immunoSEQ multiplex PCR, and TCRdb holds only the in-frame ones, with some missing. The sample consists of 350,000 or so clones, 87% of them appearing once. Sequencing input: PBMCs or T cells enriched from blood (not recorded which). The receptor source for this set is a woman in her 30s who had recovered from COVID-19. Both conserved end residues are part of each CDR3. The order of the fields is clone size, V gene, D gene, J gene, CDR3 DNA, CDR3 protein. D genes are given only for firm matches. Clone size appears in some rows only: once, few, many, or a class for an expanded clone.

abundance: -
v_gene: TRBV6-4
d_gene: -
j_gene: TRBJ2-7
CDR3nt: TGTGCCAGCAGTGTGGTGGTTCGCGGCTACTACGAGCAGTACTTC
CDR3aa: CASSVVVRGYYEQYF

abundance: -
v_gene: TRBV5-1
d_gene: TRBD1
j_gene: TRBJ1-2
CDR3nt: TGCGCCAGCAGCCTGGGGACGGGACAGGACTATGGCTACACCTTC
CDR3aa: CASSLGTGQDYGYTF

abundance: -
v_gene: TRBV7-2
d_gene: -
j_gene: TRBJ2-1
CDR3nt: TGTGCCAGCAGCTTTGGCGCCCCTCTAGGGAGCTCCTACAATGAGCAGTTCTTC
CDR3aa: CASSFGAPLGSSYNEQFF

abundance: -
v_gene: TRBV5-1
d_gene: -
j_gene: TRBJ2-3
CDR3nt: TGCGCCAGCAGCACCTCGGGGGGCAGCACAGATACGCAGTATTTT
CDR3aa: CASSTSGGSTDTQYF

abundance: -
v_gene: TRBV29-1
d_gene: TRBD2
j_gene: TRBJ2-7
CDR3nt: TGCAGCGTTGAAGTTGGGGCAGGGACTACCTACGAGCAGTACTTC
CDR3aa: CSVEVGAGTTYEQYF

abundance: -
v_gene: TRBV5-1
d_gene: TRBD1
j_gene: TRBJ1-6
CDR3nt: TGCGCCAGCAGCTTGGAGGCAGGGGGTGATTCACCCCTCCACTTT
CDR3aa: CASSLEAGGDSPLHF

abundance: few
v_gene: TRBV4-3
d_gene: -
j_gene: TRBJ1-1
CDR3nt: TGCGCCAGCAGCCAAGGGATGAGGGTTGGGGAAGCTTTCTTT
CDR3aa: CASSQGMRVGEAFF

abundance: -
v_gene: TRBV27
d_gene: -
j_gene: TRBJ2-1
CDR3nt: TGTGCCAGCAGTTTGACAGGGACTTACAATGAGCAGTTCTTC
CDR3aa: CASSLTGTYNEQFF

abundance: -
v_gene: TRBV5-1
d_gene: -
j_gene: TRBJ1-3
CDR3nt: TGCGCCAGCAGCCCCAAGAGCTCTGGAAACACCATATATTTT
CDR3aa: CASSPKSSGNTIYF

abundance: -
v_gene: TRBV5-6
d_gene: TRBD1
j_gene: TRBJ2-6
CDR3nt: TGTGCCAGCAGCCTAGGGGGCTTTGGGGCCAACGTCCTGACTTTC
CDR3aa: CASSLGGFGANVLTF

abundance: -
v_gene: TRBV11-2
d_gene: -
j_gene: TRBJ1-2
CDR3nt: TGTGCCAGCAGCTTATATAGCAGTGGAGATGTGGGCTACACCTTC
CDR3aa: CASSLYSSGDVGYTF

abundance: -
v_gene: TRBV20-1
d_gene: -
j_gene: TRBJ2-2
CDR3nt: TGCAGTGCTAGTGAGACAACGAACACCGGGGAGCTGTTTTTT
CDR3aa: CSASETTNTGELFF

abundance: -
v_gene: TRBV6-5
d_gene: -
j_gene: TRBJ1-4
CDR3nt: TGTGCCAGTGCCCGCGAGGGCACCTCCTGGGAAAAACTGTTTTTT
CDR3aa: CASAREGTSWEKLFF

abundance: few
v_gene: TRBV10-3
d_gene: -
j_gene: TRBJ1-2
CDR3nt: TGTGCCATCCCGCAGGTCGTCGGTGGCTACACCTTC
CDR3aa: CAIPQVVGGYTF

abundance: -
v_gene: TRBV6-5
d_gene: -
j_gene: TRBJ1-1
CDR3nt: TGTGCCAGCAGTACTCGTGCGACTGAAGCTTTCTTT
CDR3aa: CASSTRATEAFF

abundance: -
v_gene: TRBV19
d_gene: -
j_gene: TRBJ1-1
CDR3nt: TGTGCCAGTAGTATAGAGCTGCAGGGCCCTGAAGCTTTCTTT
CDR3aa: CASSIELQGPEAFF

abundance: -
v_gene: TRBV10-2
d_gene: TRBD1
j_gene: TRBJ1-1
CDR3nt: TGCGCCAGCAGTGAGCCTCTGCAGGGGGCCGGAACTGAAGCTTTCTTT
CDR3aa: CASSEPLQGAGTEAFF